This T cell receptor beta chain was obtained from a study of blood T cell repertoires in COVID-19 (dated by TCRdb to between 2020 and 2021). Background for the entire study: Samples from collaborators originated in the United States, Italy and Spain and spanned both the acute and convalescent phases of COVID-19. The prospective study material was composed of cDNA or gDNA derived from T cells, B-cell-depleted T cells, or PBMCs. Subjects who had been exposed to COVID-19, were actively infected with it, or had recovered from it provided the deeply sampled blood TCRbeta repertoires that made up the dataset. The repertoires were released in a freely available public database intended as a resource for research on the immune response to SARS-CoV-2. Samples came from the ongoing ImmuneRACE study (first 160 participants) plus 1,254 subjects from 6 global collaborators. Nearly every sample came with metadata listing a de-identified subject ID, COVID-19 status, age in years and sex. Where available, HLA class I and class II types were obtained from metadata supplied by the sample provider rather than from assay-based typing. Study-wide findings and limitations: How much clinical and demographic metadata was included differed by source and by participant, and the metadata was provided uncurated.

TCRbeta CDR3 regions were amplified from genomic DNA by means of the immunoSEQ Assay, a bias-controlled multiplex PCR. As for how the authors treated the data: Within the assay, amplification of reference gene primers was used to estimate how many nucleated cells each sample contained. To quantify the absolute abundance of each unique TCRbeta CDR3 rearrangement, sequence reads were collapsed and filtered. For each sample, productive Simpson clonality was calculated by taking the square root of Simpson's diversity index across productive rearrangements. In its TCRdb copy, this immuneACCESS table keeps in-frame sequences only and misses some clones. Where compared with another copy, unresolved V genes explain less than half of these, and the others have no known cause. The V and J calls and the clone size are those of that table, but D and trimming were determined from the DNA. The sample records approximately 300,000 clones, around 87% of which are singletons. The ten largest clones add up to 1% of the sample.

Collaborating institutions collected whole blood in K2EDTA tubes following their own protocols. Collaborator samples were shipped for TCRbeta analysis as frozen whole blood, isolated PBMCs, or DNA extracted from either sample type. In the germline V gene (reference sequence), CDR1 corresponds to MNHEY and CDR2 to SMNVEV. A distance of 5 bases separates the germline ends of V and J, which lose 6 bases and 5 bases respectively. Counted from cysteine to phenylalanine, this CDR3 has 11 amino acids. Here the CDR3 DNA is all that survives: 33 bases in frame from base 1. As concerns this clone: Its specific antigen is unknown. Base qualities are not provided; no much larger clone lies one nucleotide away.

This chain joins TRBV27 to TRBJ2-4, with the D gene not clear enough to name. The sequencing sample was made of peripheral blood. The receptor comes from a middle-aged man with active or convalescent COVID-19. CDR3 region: CASSPENIQYF. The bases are TGTGCCAGCAGCCCTGAAAACATTCAGTACTTC.